A selection of T cell receptor beta chains follows, all from one sample in a study of T-cell memory formation after mild COVID-19. MiXCR, run by TCRdb on the 5' RACE reads, gives a single entry per CDR3 protein. The table records a few hundred thousand distinct CDR3 sequences, 15% to 20% of them present only once. The specimen sequenced was PBMCs or a T cell subset sorted from them (not recorded which). These receptors were collected from a young man who had mild COVID-19 (a few samples of this study predate the infection). Cell type and time point are not known. Both conserved end residues are part of each CDR3. D genes are given only for firm matches. Clone size is not always given. Where it is, it says once, few, many or a class for expanded clones.

size: few; J: TRBJ1-5; V: TRBV7-2; D: -; CDR3: CASSLHFSNQPQHF; DNA: TGTGCCAGCAGCTTACATTTTAGCAATCAGCCCCAGCATTTT
size: -; J: TRBJ1-2; V: TRBV7-9; D: -; CDR3: CASSLQGDYGYTF; DNA: TGTGCCAGCAGCTTACAGGGTGACTATGGCTACACCTTC
size: few; J: TRBJ2-6; V: TRBV5-1; D: -; CDR3: CASSLRDSLNYPGANVLTF; DNA: TGCGCCAGCAGCTTGAGAGACAGCCTAAATTATCCTGGGGCCAACGTCCTGACTTTC
size: few; J: TRBJ2-7; V: TRBV12-3/TRBV12-4; D: -; CDR3: CASSLDREGLRGSF; DNA: TGTGCCAGCAGTTTAGACAGGGAGGGCCTTCGAGGAAGCTTC
size: many; J: TRBJ1-1; V: TRBV11-2; D: -; CDR3: CASKETPPTEAFF; DNA: TGTGCCAGCAAAGAGACACCTCCCACTGAAGCTTTCTTT
size: few; J: TRBJ1-5; V: TRBV20-1; D: -; CDR3: CSASDNRNPQPQHF; DNA: TGCAGTGCTTCGGACAACAGGAATCCCCAGCCCCAGCATTTT
size: -; J: TRBJ2-1; V: TRBV5-1; D: TRBD2; CDR3: CASQAGANSYNEQFF; DNA: TGCGCCAGCCAAGCGGGGGCAAACTCCTACAATGAGCAGTTCTTC
size: many; J: TRBJ2-6; V: TRBV28; D: -; CDR3: CASDSKGFRSGANVLTF; DNA: TGTGCCAGCGATAGTAAGGGTTTCCGCTCTGGGGCCAACGTCCTGACTTTC
size: few; J: TRBJ1-1; V: TRBV12-5; D: -; CDR3: CASGLNAYTEAFF; DNA: TGTGCTAGTGGTTTAAACGCATACACTGAAGCTTTCTTT
size: -; J: TRBJ2-3; V: TRBV4-2; D: TRBD2; CDR3: CASRSAAGVTDTQYF; DNA: TGTGCCAGCAGATCAGCCGCGGGGGTCACAGATACGCAGTATTTT
size: -; J: TRBJ2-1; V: TRBV6-4; D: TRBD1; CDR3: CATRPGTGGPYNEQFF; DNA: TGTGCCACACGGCCCGGGACAGGGGGGCCCTACAATGAGCAGTTCTTC
size: -; J: TRBJ1-6; V: TRBV7-9; D: TRBD1; CDR3: CASSRRQGAHLYNSPLHF; DNA: TGTGCCAGCAGTCGGAGACAGGGGGCTCACCTCTATAATTCACCCCTCCACTTT
size: few; J: TRBJ2-2; V: TRBV4-3; D: -; CDR3: CASSYDWGTGELFF; DNA: TGCGCCAGCAGCTATGACTGGGGGACCGGGGAGCTGTTTTTT
size: -; J: TRBJ1-1; V: TRBV12-3/TRBV12-4; D: -; CDR3: CASNALNTEAFF; DNA: TGTGCCAGCAACGCCCTGAACACTGAAGCTTTCTTT
size: -; J: TRBJ1-6; V: TRBV7-9; D: TRBD1; CDR3: CASSSDRRDSPLHF; DNA: TGTGCCAGCAGCTCGGACAGGAGAGATTCACCCCTCCACTTT
size: -; J: TRBJ1-1; V: TRBV29-1; D: -; CDR3: CGAGGSTEAFF; DNA: TGCGGGGCCGGGGGGAGCACTGAAGCTTTCTTT
size: few; J: TRBJ2-1; V: TRBV7-2; D: TRBD1; CDR3: CASSPRDRGYNEQFF; DNA: TGTGCCAGCAGCCCCCGGGACAGGGGGTACAATGAGCAGTTCTTC
size: few; J: TRBJ2-5; V: TRBV7-2; D: TRBD2; CDR3: CASSLQRGERETQYF; DNA: TGTGCCAGCAGCCTACAGCGGGGGGAAAGGGAGACCCAGTACTTC
size: -; J: TRBJ2-2; V: TRBV6-5; D: -; CDR3: CASGWAPNTGELFF; DNA: TGTGCCAGTGGGTGGGCGCCGAACACCGGGGAGCTGTTTTTT
size: -; J: TRBJ2-1; V: TRBV2; D: -; CDR3: CASSPRAPSNEQFF; DNA: TGTGCCAGCAGCCCCCGGGCCCCTTCTAATGAGCAGTTCTTC
size: -; J: TRBJ2-5; V: TRBV20-1; D: -; CDR3: CSVSQGGGAETQYF; DNA: TGCAGTGTTTCACAAGGGGGGGGCGCCGAGACCCAGTACTTC
size: few; J: TRBJ2-2; V: TRBV25-1; D: TRBD1; CDR3: CASLGQGPTGELFF; DNA: TGTGCCAGCCTCGGACAGGGCCCCACCGGGGAGCTGTTTTTT
size: -; J: TRBJ2-5; V: TRBV6-5; D: TRBD2; CDR3: CASSRRGGREETQYF; DNA: TGTGCCAGCAGTAGACGGGGGGGCCGAGAAGAGACCCAGTACTTC
size: -; J: TRBJ2-7; V: TRBV20-1; D: -; CDR3: CSARGRDTYEQYF; DNA: TGCAGTGCTAGAGGCAGGGATACCTACGAGCAGTACTTC
size: -; J: TRBJ1-1; V: TRBV29-1; D: -; CDR3: CSGRFGGTEAFF; DNA: TGCAGCGGGAGGTTTGGGGGCACTGAAGCTTTCTTT
size: -; J: TRBJ1-4; V: TRBV5-1; D: -; CDR3: CASSADRGTNEKLFF; DNA: TGCGCCAGCAGCGCGGACAGAGGGACTAATGAAAAACTGTTTTTT
size: few; J: TRBJ1-1; V: TRBV6-5; D: TRBD1; CDR3: CASSSRDRDRAFF; DNA: TGTGCCAGCAGTTCCCGGGACAGGGATAGAGCTTTCTTT
size: -; J: TRBJ2-3; V: TRBV12-3/TRBV12-4; D: -; CDR3: CASSLSQGGSFGTDTQYF; DNA: TGTGCCAGCAGTTTATCACAGGGAGGAAGTTTTGGCACAGATACGCAGTATTTT
size: -; J: TRBJ2-7; V: TRBV9; D: -; CDR3: CASSALNGGRVDEQYF; DNA: TGTGCCAGCAGCGCGCTAAACGGGGGCCGAGTGGACGAGCAGTACTTC
size: few; J: TRBJ2-7; V: TRBV12-3/TRBV12-4; D: -; CDR3: CASSLARGAEQYF; DNA: TGTGCCAGCAGTTTAGCTAGGGGGGCGGAGCAGTACTTC
size: -; J: TRBJ1-2; V: TRBV18; D: TRBD1; CDR3: CASSPQGRGYYGYTF; DNA: TGTGCCAGCTCACCACAGGGCAGGGGGTACTATGGCTACACCTTC
size: many; J: TRBJ2-3; V: TRBV9; D: -; CDR3: CASSAYRASDTQYF; DNA: TGTGCCAGCAGCGCCTACAGGGCATCAGATACGCAGTATTTT
size: few; J: TRBJ1-1; V: TRBV5-1; D: -; CDR3: CASSWDLNTEAFF; DNA: TGCGCCAGCAGCTGGGATTTGAACACTGAAGCTTTCTTT
size: few; J: TRBJ2-5; V: TRBV7-2; D: -; CDR3: CASSLAARRAETQYF; DNA: TGTGCCAGCAGCTTAGCGGCTCGGAGGGCAGAGACCCAGTACTTC
size: few; J: TRBJ2-5; V: TRBV5-4; D: TRBD2; CDR3: CASSQLAEQETQYF; DNA: TGTGCCAGCAGCCAACTAGCGGAACAAGAGACCCAGTACTTC
size: once; J: TRBJ2-7; V: TRBV11-2; D: TRBD2; CDR3: CASSLGTSGTYEQYF; DNA: TGTGCCAGCAGCCTCGGGACTAGCGGCACCTACGAGCAGTACTTC
size: few; J: TRBJ1-1; V: TRBV7-3; D: -; CDR3: CASSRGWNTEAFF; DNA: TGTGCCAGCAGTCGTGGATGGAACACTGAAGCTTTCTTT
size: few; J: TRBJ1-1; V: TRBV4-1; D: TRBD1; CDR3: CASRISGGALDTEAFF; DNA: TGCGCCAGCAGAATTTCAGGGGGCGCACTGGACACTGAAGCTTTCTTT
size: -; J: TRBJ2-3; V: TRBV12-3/TRBV12-4; D: -; CDR3: CASSLSGVRQNTQYF; DNA: TGTGCCAGCAGTTTATCAGGGGTCAGGCAGAATACGCAGTATTTT
size: few; J: TRBJ1-1; V: TRBV4-3; D: -; CDR3: CASSQEKATDTEAFF; DNA: TGCGCCAGCAGCCAAGAGAAGGCGACGGACACTGAAGCTTTCTTT
size: -; J: TRBJ1-1; V: TRBV12-3/TRBV12-4; D: TRBD1; CDR3: CASNRDRRMNTEAFF; DNA: TGTGCCAGCAACAGGGACAGGCGTATGAACACTGAAGCTTTCTTT
size: -; J: TRBJ2-2; V: TRBV30; D: TRBD1; CDR3: CAWSRGQGTRELFF; DNA: TGTGCCTGGAGTAGGGGACAGGGCACTCGGGAGCTGTTTTTT
size: many; J: TRBJ2-3; V: TRBV7-9; D: -; CDR3: CASSSSGPADTQYF; DNA: TGTGCCAGCAGCTCCAGCGGGCCCGCAGATACGCAGTATTTT
size: -; J: TRBJ2-5; V: TRBV6-2/TRBV6-3; D: -; CDR3: CASSSLAAQETQYF; DNA: TGTGCCAGCAGCAGTTTAGCGGCCCAAGAGACCCAGTACTTC
size: -; J: TRBJ2-1; V: TRBV7-9; D: -; CDR3: CASSRTANEQFF; DNA: TGTGCCAGCAGCCGGACGGCTAATGAGCAGTTCTTC
size: few; J: TRBJ1-1; V: TRBV2; D: -; CDR3: CASKPQRNTEAFF; DNA: TGTGCCAGCAAACCACAGAGGAACACTGAAGCTTTCTTT
size: many; J: TRBJ2-5; V: TRBV14; D: TRBD2; CDR3: CASSQELAGVETQYF; DNA: TGTGCCAGCAGCCAAGAACTGGCGGGGGTGGAGACCCAGTACTTC
size: -; J: TRBJ2-1; V: TRBV7-2; D: -; CDR3: CASSLVAQRSYNEQFF; DNA: TGTGCCAGCAGCTTAGTGGCGCAGCGCTCCTACAATGAGCAGTTCTTC
size: -; J: TRBJ1-4; V: TRBV3-1; D: -; CDR3: CASSQYRDEEKLFF; DNA: TGTGCCAGCAGCCAGTACAGGGATGAGGAAAAACTGTTTTTT
size: -; J: TRBJ1-5; V: TRBV5-4; D: -; CDR3: CASSVDSGEGQPQHF; DNA: TGTGCCAGCAGCGTGGACTCGGGCGAGGGTCAGCCCCAGCATTTT
size: -; J: TRBJ1-1; V: TRBV4-1; D: -; CDR3: CASSQARLTNTEAFF; DNA: TGCGCCAGCAGCCAAGCAAGACTGACCAACACTGAAGCTTTCTTT
size: -; J: TRBJ1-1; V: TRBV14; D: -; CDR3: CASSQDIFSPPEAFF; DNA: TGTGCCAGCAGCCAAGATATTTTCAGTCCCCCTGAAGCTTTCTTT
size: few; J: TRBJ1-1; V: TRBV7-3; D: TRBD1; CDR3: CASSSFGQGEAFF; DNA: TGTGCCAGCAGCTCCTTCGGACAGGGGGAAGCTTTCTTT
size: few; J: TRBJ1-3; V: TRBV12-3/TRBV12-4; D: -; CDR3: CASRAQGAGNTIYF; DNA: TGTGCCAGCAGGGCCCAGGGAGCTGGAAACACCATATATTTT
size: few; J: TRBJ2-1; V: TRBV24-1; D: -; CDR3: CATSDSTVGDEQFF; DNA: TGTGCCACCAGTGACTCGACAGTTGGGGATGAGCAGTTCTTC
size: few; J: TRBJ2-3; V: TRBV10-3; D: -; CDR3: CAIGPGDSTDTQYF; DNA: TGTGCCATCGGGCCGGGGGACAGCACAGATACGCAGTATTTT
size: once; J: TRBJ2-7; V: TRBV20-1; D: -; CDR3: CSVRGPAYEQYF; DNA: TGCAGTGTCCGGGGGCCAGCCTACGAGCAGTACTTC
size: -; J: TRBJ1-1; V: TRBV19; D: -; CDR3: CASHDPRGGTEAFF; DNA: TGTGCCAGCCACGACCCCAGGGGAGGTACTGAAGCTTTCTTT
size: many; J: TRBJ2-3; V: TRBV11-2; D: TRBD2; CDR3: CASSLRGINTDTQYF; DNA: TGTGCCAGCAGCTTGCGGGGGATTAACACAGATACGCAGTATTTT